A selection of T cell receptor beta chains follows, all from one sample in a study of blood T cell repertoires in COVID-19. Produced via immunoSEQ multiplex PCR; TCRdb's table is partial and in-frame only. The table has 110,000 or so clones, around 90% seen once. Source material: peripheral blood. The receptors stem from a woman in her 50s with acute or convalescent COVID-19. CDR3s include the opening cysteine and the closing phenylalanine or tryptophan. D genes are given only for firm matches. Not every row has a clone size; where given, it reads once, few, many or a size class.

>NA|TRBV7-9|NA|TRBJ1-6
TGTGCCAGCAGCTCGAGACTCATTCGCGGGGATTCACCCCTCCACTTT
CASSSRLIRGDSPLHF
>NA|TRBV18|TRBD1|TRBJ1-2
TGTGCCAGCTCAGGTCAGGGGACAGCGAGTGGCTACACCTTC
CASSGQGTASGYTF
>NA|TRBV7-9|TRBD1|TRBJ1-6
TGTGCCAGCAGCTTCGGGGAGGACAGGTTTAGCTCCTATAATTCACCCCTCCACTTT
CASSFGEDRFSSYNSPLHF
>once|TRBV12-3/TRBV12-4|NA|TRBJ1-1
TGTGCCAGCAGTTTAATGGCCAACACTGAAGCTTTCTTT
CASSLMANTEAFF
>NA|TRBV27|NA|TRBJ1-1
TGTGCCAGCTCTAGCGGACAGAACACTGAAGCTTTCTTT
CASSSGQNTEAFF
>NA|TRBV5-1|NA|TRBJ2-2
TGCGCCAGCAGCAGAAAATGGACACCCAACGAGAACACCGGGGAGCTGTTTTTT
CASSRKWTPNENTGELFF
>NA|TRBV7-8|TRBD1|TRBJ1-1
TGTGCCAGCAGCCGGGACAGGGGTACAGCTTTCTTT
CASSRDRGTAFF
>once|TRBV9|NA|TRBJ1-1
TGTGCCAGCAGCGTAGAACCGAGAAAAGAAGCTTTCTTT
CASSVEPRKEAFF
>NA|TRBV3-1/TRBV3-2|NA|TRBJ2-5
TGTGCCAGCAGCCAAGATCTCGGTGGAGAGACCCAGTACTTC
CASSQDLGGETQYF
>NA|TRBV3-1/TRBV3-2|NA|TRBJ2-1
TGTGCCAGCAGCCTAGAGACCAGGGCAAATGAGCAGTTCTTC
CASSLETRANEQFF
>once|TRBV5-8|NA|TRBJ2-2
TGTGCCAGCGGGAACAGGTACACCGGGGAGCTGTTTTTT
CASGNRYTGELFF
>NA|TRBV28|NA|TRBJ1-2
TGTGCCAGCAGTCCAAGTGCATTGGGCCTCGCTAACTATGGCTACACCTTC
CASSPSALGLANYGYTF
>NA|TRBV13|TRBD1|TRBJ2-3
TGTGCCAGCAGCTTGACAGGGAATTTAGATACGCAGTATTTT
CASSLTGNLDTQYF
>NA|TRBV19|NA|TRBJ1-2
TGTGCCAGTAGTAACCAGGGTGGTATTAACTATGGCTACACCTTC
CASSNQGGINYGYTF
>NA|TRBV3-1/TRBV3-2|TRBD1|TRBJ2-2
TGTGCCAGCAGTCAGGGACAGACTACAACTGGGGGGGAGCTGTTTTTT
CASSQGQTTTGGELFF
>once|TRBV7-9|NA|TRBJ1-1
TGTGCCAGCAGCCCGCCGACAGTGCTGAACACTGAAGCTTTCTTT
CASSPPTVLNTEAFF
>NA|TRBV4-3|NA|TRBJ2-7
TGCGCCAGCAGCCAAGGACAACTAGATAGGTCCGAGCAGTACTTC
CASSQGQLDRSEQYF
>NA|TRBV10-3|TRBD1|TRBJ2-7
TGTGCCATCAGTGGGTCGGGACAGTCCTACGAGCAGTACTTC
CAISGSGQSYEQYF
>NA|TRBV6-2/TRBV6-3|NA|TRBJ2-5
TGTGCCAGCAGTTACAAGGAGACAGAAGAGACCCAGTACTTC
CASSYKETEETQYF
>once|TRBV24-1|TRBD2|TRBJ2-1
TGTGCCACCAGTGATCGGGGACAGACTAGCGGGAAGTACAGCTATTCCTACAATGAGCAGTTCTTC
CATSDRGQTSGKYSYSYNEQFF
>NA|TRBV28|TRBD1|TRBJ1-2
TGTGCCAGCAGTTCCGGGACAGCCCTTTATGGCTACACCTTC
CASSSGTALYGYTF
>NA|TRBV6-5|NA|TRBJ2-1
TGTGCCAGCAGTTACGCGGGACAGTACAATGAGCAGTTCTTC
CASSYAGQYNEQFF
>NA|TRBV5-4|NA|TRBJ1-1
TGTGCCAGCAGCTTTTACGAGTGGAGGAGAACTGAAGCTTTCTTT
CASSFYEWRRTEAFF
>NA|TRBV5-6|NA|TRBJ2-1
TGTGCCAGCAGCTTGGCCGTTGAGCAGTTCTTC
CASSLAVEQFF
>NA|TRBV6-6|NA|TRBJ1-1
TGTGCCAGCAGTTGGCCGGGACATCCGAACACTGAAGCTTTCTTT
CASSWPGHPNTEAFF
>NA|TRBV3-1/TRBV3-2|NA|TRBJ2-2
TGTGCCAGCAGCTGGGGTAGCGGGAACACCGGGGAGCTGTTTTTT
CASSWGSGNTGELFF
>NA|TRBV5-1|NA|TRBJ2-1
TGCGCCAGCAGCTTATCTAGCTCCATCGGGGTTGAGCAGTTCTTC
CASSLSSSIGVEQFF
>NA|TRBV27|NA|TRBJ1-6
TGTGCCAGCAGTCCAGTACAGGATTCACCCCTCCACTTT
CASSPVQDSPLHF
>NA|TRBV5-1|NA|TRBJ1-5
TGCGCCAGCACGGATCAGCCCCAGCATTTT
CASTDQPQHF
>NA|TRBV1|NA|TRBJ1-2
TGCACCAGCAGCCACCACGGGAGGCAGGGAAACTATGGCTACACCTTC
CTSSHHGRQGNYGYTF
>NA|TRBV19|TRBD2|TRBJ2-3
TGTGCCAGTAGTTCCCAGGGGCGGGGGGGCACAGATACGCAGTATTTT
CASSSQGRGGTDTQYF
>NA|TRBV3-1/TRBV3-2|TRBD1|TRBJ1-2
TGTGCCAGCAGCCTCCGGAGGACAGGCAATTCCTATGGCTACACCTTC
CASSLRRTGNSYGYTF